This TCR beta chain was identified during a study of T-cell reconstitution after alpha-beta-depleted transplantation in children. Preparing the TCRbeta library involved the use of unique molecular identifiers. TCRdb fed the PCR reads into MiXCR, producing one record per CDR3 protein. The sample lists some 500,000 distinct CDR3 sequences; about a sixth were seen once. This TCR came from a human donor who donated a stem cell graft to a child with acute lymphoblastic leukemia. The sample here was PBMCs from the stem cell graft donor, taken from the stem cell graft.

CDR3 amino acids: CSVEKDGTHTDTQYF. CDR3 coding DNA: TGCAGCGTTGAAAAGGATGGGACCCACACAGATACGCAGTATTTT. This chain joins TRBV29-1 and TRBJ2-3, with D tentatively TRBD1 or TRBD2 (5 bases each). The CDR3 runs 15 residues. The V gene lost 2 bases and the J gene lost 2 bases, with 14 bases spanning the gap. Germline CDR1 and CDR2: SQVTM and ANQGSEA.